This paragraph reports one T cell receptor beta chain. The clone's antigen remains unknown. The input lacks base qualities; no much larger clone sits a single base away. Including the terminal cysteine and phenylalanine, the CDR3 comprises 16 residues. The sequence is cut down to CDR3 DNA, 48 bases in frame from base 1. V drops 4 bases and J drops 1 base, leaving 17 bases in between. The germline V gene provides CDR1 SNHLY and CDR2 FYNNEI. The library was obtained by the immunoSEQ multiplex PCR assay. Each sample had some 94,000 TCR templates assayed by the deep sequencing platform. Genomic DNA extracted from sorted T cells was used for TCRbeta CDR3 sequencing. Per the authors' processing: The R programming language was used for clonal analysis of the TCRbeta CDR3 data. Comparing unstimulated samples against CFSE-low samples taken after the reaction was how alloreactive CD4+ and CD8+ clones were defined. Regulatory or non-regulatory origin was assigned to alloreactive CD4+ clones by matching of sequences to sorted unstimulated Treg and non-Treg repertoires. TCRdb re-hosts the immuneACCESS table, in-frame sequences only. Its copies lack some clones; in the studies checked, an unresolved V gene accounts for under half of them, and the cause for the rest is not known. From that table come the V and J calls and clone size; the DNA was used to work out D and trimming. The sample records around 100,000 clones, around 92% of which are singletons. Together, the top ten hold approximately 0.71% of the sample.

This sample was taken from a study of siplizumab effects on memory and regulatory T cells (dated by TCRdb to about 2019). In the study overall: The study examined how the anti-CD2 antibody siplizumab affects alloreactive T-cell subsets in allogeneic mixed lymphocyte reactions built from human PBMCs.

General conclusions and limits of the study: The cumulative frequency of alloreactive sequences traceable to unstimulated CD4+ memory T cells was significantly reduced by siplizumab. No functional confirmation was obtained for the suppressive function of proliferating Tregs from siplizumab cultures. Because sequences at frequencies below about 10^-5 were poorly captured, only a minor fraction of alloreactive clones could be mapped back to unstimulated subsets. Unstimulated naive T cells appeared to be more diverse than memory T cells, and naive cells seemed to make a substantial contribution to the alloresponse. Roughly 80-95% of proliferating CD4+ or CD8+ clones could not be assigned a naive or memory phenotype. Among mappable alloreactive CD4+ clones, an average Treg-derived fraction of roughly 69% was observed with siplizumab, compared with 25% to 30% in control reactions.

Sorted unstimulated T cells and proliferating T cells recovered from mixed lymphocyte reactions underwent TCRbeta CDR3 sequencing. Fresh whole blood from ten HLA-typed healthy donors was used as the source from which PBMCs were isolated. Unstimulated CD4+ regulatory T cells were FACS-sorted to map the origin of alloreactive clones. Sample: Tregs sorted from blood. The sequence joins TRBV2 to TRBJ2-7; TRBD1 could be the D gene, as 5 bases match. This clonotype was sampled from a human donor in good health. The CDR3 protein is CASSALQGLFSYEQYF. At the DNA level, the sequence is TGTGCCAGCAGTGCGTTGCAGGGCCTATTTTCCTACGAGCAGTACTTC.